This T cell receptor beta chain was sequenced during a study of T cells in localized non-small cell lung cancer (TCRdb year 2020). With respect to the entire study: Comparing tumors with uninvolved tumor-adjacent lungs, the study looked at the T cell repertoires of hundreds of patients with early-stage NSCLC. The cohort was made up of under 250 treatment-naive NSCLC patients whose localized lung tumors had been resected. A mean age of approximately 70 years was recorded for the NSCLC patients, of whom under 150 were male and some 99 were female. The investigation overall reported the following: Because multi-region tumor sequencing was not performed, intratumor heterogeneity could not be ruled out. Because the study design was exploratory, TCR variables were selected using unadjusted p-values without false-discovery rate correction. A median of roughly 60 of the top 100 tumor clones were detected in paired uninvolved adjacent lung, and under 30 of these tumor clones were also found among the top 100 clones of the paired uninvolved adjacent lung. Uninvolved tumor-adjacent lung showed the highest T cell clonality, higher than tumor, which suggests more focused antigenic responses in the adjacent lung. Longer overall survival was associated with higher blood T cell density, whereas shorter survival was associated with higher adjacent-lung clonality.

At diagnosis, tumor, uninvolved tumor-adjacent lung and peripheral blood were collected and then preserved as a mix of FFPE and fresh-frozen material. Blood samples were analyzed as peripheral blood mononuclear cells for TCR repertoire profiling. The immunoSEQ Assay was used to sequence TCR beta CDR3 regions from DNA. The authors' analysis ran thus. T cell density was computed as TCR beta template counts normalized to usable DNA estimated by amplifying housekeeping genes. Richness was estimated with the preseqR package, extrapolating to 400,000 templates for PBMC samples and 120,000 templates for tissue samples. Clonality was calculated as one minus Pielou's evenness. To identify tissue-enriched TCRs, differential abundance testing was run on productive amino-acid clonotypes with a minimum total count of 5 and an alpha of 0.1. The Jaccard Index and the Morisita Overlap Index were used to measure repertoire overlap between compartments. GLIPH clustered TCR beta CDR3s with public tetramer-defined viral CDR3s; viral motifs required at least three viral sequences plus V-gene enrichment. TCRdb holds this immuneACCESS table with in-frame rearrangements only. Some clones are missing; in checked studies, unresolved V genes explain under half, and the rest has no known cause. That table furnishes V, J and clone size, whereas the DNA furnished D and trimming. Present in this sample are some 25,000 clones, about nine tenths of which were seen just once. The ten largest clones capture roughly 9.9% of the sample.

As to this clone: Its antigen remains undetermined. The input lacks base qualities; no much larger clone sits a single base away.

The sequenced sample was peripheral blood mononuclear cells, obtained before any cancer treatment. This TCR derives from a woman aged 35 to 69 with stage III lung adenocarcinoma.

The CDR3 protein sequence reads: CASSLQANQPQHF. The DNA reads TGTGCCAGCAGCTTACAGGCTAATCAGCCCCAGCATTTT. The chain employs TRBV7-2 and TRBJ1-5; the D gene identity is not certain. Its CDR3 holds 13 amino acids, cysteine through phenylalanine. Only CDR3 DNA is held: 39 bases, read in frame from base 1. The junction carries 6 bases between V and J, which are trimmed by 2 bases and 4 bases respectively. Looking up the germline V gene yields CDR1 SGHTA and CDR2 FQGNSA.